The rows below give T cell receptor beta chains drawn from one sample of a study of T cell responses to AZD1222 COVID-19 vaccine. Here immunoSEQ multiplex PCR was the method, and the copy in TCRdb shows in-frame clones only, minus some. The table for this sample gives about 140,000 clones. Sequencing used peripheral blood. The receptors derive from an adult in good health. CDR3s include the opening cysteine and the closing phenylalanine or tryptophan. Each record gives: D gene, V gene, J gene, CDR3 DNA, CDR3 protein. D genes are given only for firm matches.

d_call: TRBD2; v_call: TRBV19; j_call: TRBJ2-3; cdr3_nt: TGTGCCAGTAGTACCAGCGGGGGGAACACAGATACGCAGTATTTT; cdr3_aa: CASSTSGGNTDTQYF
d_call: TRBD1; v_call: TRBV3-1/TRBV3-2; j_call: TRBJ1-2; cdr3_nt: TGTGCCAGCAGCCAAATGGGACAGCCCCCTGGCACCTTC; cdr3_aa: CASSQMGQPPGTF
d_call: TRBD1; v_call: TRBV29-1; j_call: TRBJ1-2; cdr3_nt: TGCAGCGTTGAAAGTATCGGGACAGGCTATGGCTACACCTTC; cdr3_aa: CSVESIGTGYGYTF
d_call: NA; v_call: TRBV7-2; j_call: TRBJ1-3; cdr3_nt: TGTGCCAGCAGCTTAGTAGTGGGGTCTGGAAACACCATATATTTT; cdr3_aa: CASSLVVGSGNTIYF
d_call: TRBD1; v_call: TRBV4-1; j_call: TRBJ2-3; cdr3_nt: TGCGCCAGCAGCCAAGACGCGGACAGGGATGGAGATACGCAGTATTTT; cdr3_aa: CASSQDADRDGDTQYF
d_call: TRBD2; v_call: TRBV3-1/TRBV3-2; j_call: TRBJ2-1; cdr3_nt: TGTGCCAGCAGCCAAACTTATATTAGCGGGGGGCAGCAGTTCTTC; cdr3_aa: CASSQTYISGGQQFF
d_call: NA; v_call: TRBV6-1; j_call: TRBJ1-4; cdr3_nt: TGTGCCAGCAGTGAAGTTGGGGGTGGGGAAAAACTGTTTTTT; cdr3_aa: CASSEVGGGEKLFF
d_call: TRBD1; v_call: TRBV15; j_call: TRBJ1-2; cdr3_nt: TGTGCCACCAGCAGAGATCTCTCCAGGGGGCCTGGCTACACCTTC; cdr3_aa: CATSRDLSRGPGYTF
d_call: NA; v_call: TRBV5-1; j_call: TRBJ2-5; cdr3_nt: TGCGCCAGCAGCTGGGAGAATCTTCAAGAGACCCAGTACTTC; cdr3_aa: CASSWENLQETQYF
d_call: NA; v_call: TRBV6-5; j_call: TRBJ2-7; cdr3_nt: TGTGCCAGCAGTTACGCCCCGACGGGGAGCTCCTACGAGCAGTACTTC; cdr3_aa: CASSYAPTGSSYEQYF
d_call: NA; v_call: TRBV18; j_call: TRBJ1-4; cdr3_nt: TGTGCCAGCTCACCCCAGGGTGCGGCTAATGAAAAACTGTTTTTT; cdr3_aa: CASSPQGAANEKLFF
d_call: NA; v_call: TRBV7-3; j_call: TRBJ2-1; cdr3_nt: TGTGCCAGCATCCGAGGGGCTAGCTCCTACAATGAGCAGTTCTTC; cdr3_aa: CASIRGASSYNEQFF
d_call: TRBD1; v_call: TRBV2; j_call: TRBJ1-4; cdr3_nt: TGTGCCAGCACCGATAGTTGGACAGGGTTCGAAAAACTGTTTTTT; cdr3_aa: CASTDSWTGFEKLFF
d_call: NA; v_call: TRBV19; j_call: TRBJ1-5; cdr3_nt: TGTGCCAGTAGTAGTATAGGCAATCAGCCCCAGCATTTT; cdr3_aa: CASSSIGNQPQHF
d_call: NA; v_call: TRBV28; j_call: TRBJ1-6; cdr3_nt: TGTGCCAGCAAACGGGGGTTCTCCTATAATTCACCCCTCCACTTT; cdr3_aa: CASKRGFSYNSPLHF
d_call: NA; v_call: TRBV27; j_call: TRBJ2-7; cdr3_nt: TGTGCCAGCAGTTCTGGGCAGGGAGGCCTATACGAGCAGTACTTC; cdr3_aa: CASSSGQGGLYEQYF
d_call: TRBD2; v_call: TRBV6-2/TRBV6-3; j_call: TRBJ2-7; cdr3_nt: TGTGCCAGCAGTTACTCGACTAGCGGGGGTTACGAGCAGTACTTC; cdr3_aa: CASSYSTSGGYEQYF